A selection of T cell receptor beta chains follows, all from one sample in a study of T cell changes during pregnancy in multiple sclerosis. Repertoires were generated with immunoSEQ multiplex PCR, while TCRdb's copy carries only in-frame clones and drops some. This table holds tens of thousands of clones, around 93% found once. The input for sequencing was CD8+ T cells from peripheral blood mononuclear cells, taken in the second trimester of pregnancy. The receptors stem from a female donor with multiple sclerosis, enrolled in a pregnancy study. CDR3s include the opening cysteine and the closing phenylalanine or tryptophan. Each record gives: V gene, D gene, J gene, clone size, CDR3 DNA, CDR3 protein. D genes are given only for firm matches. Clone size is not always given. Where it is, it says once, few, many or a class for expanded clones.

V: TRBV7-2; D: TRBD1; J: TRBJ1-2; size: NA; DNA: TGTGCCAGCAGCTTAGCGCAGGGGGGCTATGGCTACACCTTC; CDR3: CASSLAQGGYGYTF
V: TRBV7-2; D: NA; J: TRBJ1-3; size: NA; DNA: TGTGCCAGCAGCTTTCCGAGCTCTGGAAACACCATATATTTT; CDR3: CASSFPSSGNTIYF
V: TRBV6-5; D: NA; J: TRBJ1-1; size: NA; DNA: TGTGCCAGCAGACATACGGGTCTCATGAACACTGAAGCTTTCTTT; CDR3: CASRHTGLMNTEAFF
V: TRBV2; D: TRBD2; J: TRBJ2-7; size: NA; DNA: TGTGCCAGCAGTGAAGCGCAGGCTAGCGGGGGATACGAGCAGTACTTC; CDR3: CASSEAQASGGYEQYF
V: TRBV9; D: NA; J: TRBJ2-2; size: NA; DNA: TGTGCCAGCAGCCCCGGGGTGGCAGCCGGGGAGCTGTTTTTT; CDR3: CASSPGVAAGELFF
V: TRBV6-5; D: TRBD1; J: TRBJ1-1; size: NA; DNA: TGTGCCAGCAGGACAGGGCCCGGGATCAACACTGAAGCTTTCTTT; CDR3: CASRTGPGINTEAFF
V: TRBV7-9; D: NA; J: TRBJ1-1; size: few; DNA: TGTGCCAGCATCGATACAGGGTTTGAAGCTTTCTTT; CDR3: CASIDTGFEAFF
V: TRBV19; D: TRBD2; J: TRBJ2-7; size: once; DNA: TGTGCCAGTAGTATAGAGGCGGGAGATAACGAGCAGTACTTC; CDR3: CASSIEAGDNEQYF
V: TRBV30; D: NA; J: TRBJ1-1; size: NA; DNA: TGTGCCTGGACTCTTTCCCGGGACACTGAAGCTTTCTTT; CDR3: CAWTLSRDTEAFF
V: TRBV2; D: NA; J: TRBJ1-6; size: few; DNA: TGTGCCAGCAGTGAAGACCCTCGGCCCTTCGAGGACCTCCACTTT; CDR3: CASSEDPRPFEDLHF
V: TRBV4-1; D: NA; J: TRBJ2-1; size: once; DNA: TGCGCCAGCAGCCAATCAACAGGCAATGAGCAGTTCTTC; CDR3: CASSQSTGNEQFF
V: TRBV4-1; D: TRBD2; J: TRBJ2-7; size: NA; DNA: TGCGCCAGCAGCCAGAATAGCGGGACCTCCTACGAGCAGTACTTC; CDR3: CASSQNSGTSYEQYF
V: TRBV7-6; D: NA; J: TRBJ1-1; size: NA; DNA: TGTGCCAGCAGCTTTAGGGAGGACACTGAAGCTTTCTTT; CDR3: CASSFREDTEAFF
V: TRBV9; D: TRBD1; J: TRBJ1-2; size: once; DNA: TGTGCCAGCAGCGGACAGGGGAGTCTAAGTGGCTACACCTTC; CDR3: CASSGQGSLSGYTF
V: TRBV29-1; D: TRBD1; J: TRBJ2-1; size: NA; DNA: TGCAGCGTTTTTGACAGGGAAAGGGGATACAATGAGCAGTTCTTC; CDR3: CSVFDRERGYNEQFF
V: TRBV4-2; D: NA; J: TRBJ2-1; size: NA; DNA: TGTGCCAGCAGCCCCGTGGTGGGACGGGAGTGGGATGAGCAGTTCTTC; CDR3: CASSPVVGREWDEQFF
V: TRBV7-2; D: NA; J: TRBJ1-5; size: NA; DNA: TGTGCCAGCAGCTTAGCAGGTCAGGGTAGCAATCAGCCCCAGCATTTT; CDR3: CASSLAGQGSNQPQHF
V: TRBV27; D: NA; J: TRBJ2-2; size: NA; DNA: TGTGCCAGCAGTTTTACTAGCCCCGGGGAGCTGTTTTTT; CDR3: CASSFTSPGELFF
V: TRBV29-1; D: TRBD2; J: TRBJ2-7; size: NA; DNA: TGCAGCGTTGAAGGAGCGGGGGGGCCTTACGAGCAGTACTTC; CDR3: CSVEGAGGPYEQYF
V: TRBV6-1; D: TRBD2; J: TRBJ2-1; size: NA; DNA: TGTGCCAGTACTAGCGGGAGCTACAATGAGCAGTTCTTC; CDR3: CASTSGSYNEQFF
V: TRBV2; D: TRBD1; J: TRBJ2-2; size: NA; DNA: TGTGCCAGCAGTGGGGACAGGGGGCTAACATCGAACACCGGGGAGCTGTTTTTT; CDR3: CASSGDRGLTSNTGELFF
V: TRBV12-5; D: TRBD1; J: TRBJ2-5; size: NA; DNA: TGTGCTAGTGGTTTGACGCGACAGGGGGGTGAAGAGACCCAGTACTTC; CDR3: CASGLTRQGGEETQYF
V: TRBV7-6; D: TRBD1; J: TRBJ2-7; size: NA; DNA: TGTGCCAGCAGTTTTACAGGGGGCAGGCAGTACTTC; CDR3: CASSFTGGRQYF
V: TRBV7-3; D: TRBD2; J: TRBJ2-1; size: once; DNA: TGTGCCAGCAGCTTAACGGGAGCGGGGGGTTTGAATGAGCAGTTCTTC; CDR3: CASSLTGAGGLNEQFF
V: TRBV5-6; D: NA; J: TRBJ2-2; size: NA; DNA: TGTGCCAGCAGCTTGACAGGGCTGTGGGACACCGGGGAGCTGTTTTTT; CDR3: CASSLTGLWDTGELFF
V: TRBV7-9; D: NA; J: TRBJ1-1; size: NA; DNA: TGTGCCAGCCGAAAGGGGTCCCTCCAATCTTTCTTT; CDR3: CASRKGSLQSFF
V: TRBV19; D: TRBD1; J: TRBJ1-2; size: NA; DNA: TGTGCCAGTATTCCAGGACAGGCTGTAAACTATGGCTACACCTTC; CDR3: CASIPGQAVNYGYTF
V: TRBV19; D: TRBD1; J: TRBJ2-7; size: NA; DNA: TGTGCCAGTAGTCCAGGGGGCGAGCAGTACTTC; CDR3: CASSPGGEQYF
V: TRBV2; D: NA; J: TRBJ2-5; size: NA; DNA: TGTGCCAGCAGTGGCGGGCAGCAAGAGACCCAGTACTTC; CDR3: CASSGGQQETQYF
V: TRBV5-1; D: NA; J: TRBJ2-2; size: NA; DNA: TGCGCCAGCAGCTTGGAGGGGGGGGCGGACACCGGGGAGCTGTTTTTT; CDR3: CASSLEGGADTGELFF
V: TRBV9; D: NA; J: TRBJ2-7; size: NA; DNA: TGTGCCAGCAGCGGAGGCCGAACTCCAGACAGACCATTCTACGAGCAGTACTTC; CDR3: CASSGGRTPDRPFYEQYF
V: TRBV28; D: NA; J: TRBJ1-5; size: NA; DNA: TGTGCCAGCAGTTTCTATGACAGGCAGCCCCAGCATTTT; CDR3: CASSFYDRQPQHF
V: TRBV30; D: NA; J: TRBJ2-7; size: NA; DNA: TGTGCCTGGTGCCGGGACAACTCCTACGAGCAGTACTTC; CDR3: CAWCRDNSYEQYF
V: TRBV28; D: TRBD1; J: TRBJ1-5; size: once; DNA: TGTGCCAGCAGGCAGACAGGGCTCGGTCAGCCCCAGCATTTT; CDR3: CASRQTGLGQPQHF
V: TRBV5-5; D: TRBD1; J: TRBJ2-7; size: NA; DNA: TGTGCCAGCAGCGTGGGACAGCTATCCTACGAGCAGTACTTC; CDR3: CASSVGQLSYEQYF
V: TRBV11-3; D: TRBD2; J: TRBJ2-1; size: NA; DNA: TGTGCCAGCAGCCCATCTCCTAGCGGCGGTCACAATGAGCAGTTCTTC; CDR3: CASSPSPSGGHNEQFF
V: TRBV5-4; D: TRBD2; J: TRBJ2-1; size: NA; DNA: TGTGCCAGCAGCTTCGGACTAGCGGGAGGGTTGTACAATGAGCAGTTCTTC; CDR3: CASSFGLAGGLYNEQFF